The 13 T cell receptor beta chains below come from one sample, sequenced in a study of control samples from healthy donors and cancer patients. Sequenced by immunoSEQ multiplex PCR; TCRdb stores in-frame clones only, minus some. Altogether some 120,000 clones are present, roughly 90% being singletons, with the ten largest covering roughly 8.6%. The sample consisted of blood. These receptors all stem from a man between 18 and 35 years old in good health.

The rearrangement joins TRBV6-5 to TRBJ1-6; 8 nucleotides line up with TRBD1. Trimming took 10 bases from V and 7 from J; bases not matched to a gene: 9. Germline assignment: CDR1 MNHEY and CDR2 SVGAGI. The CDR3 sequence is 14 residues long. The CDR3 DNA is TGTGCCACCCTACTGACAGGGGCAAATTCACCCCTCCACTTT. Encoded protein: CATLLTGANSPLHF.

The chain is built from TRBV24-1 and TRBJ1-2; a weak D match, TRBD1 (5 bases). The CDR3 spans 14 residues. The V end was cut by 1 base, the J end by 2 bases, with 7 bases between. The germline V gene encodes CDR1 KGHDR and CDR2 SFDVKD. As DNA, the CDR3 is TGTGCCACCAGTGATTTCGACAGAAACTATGGCTACACCTTC. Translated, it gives CATSDFDRNYGYTF.

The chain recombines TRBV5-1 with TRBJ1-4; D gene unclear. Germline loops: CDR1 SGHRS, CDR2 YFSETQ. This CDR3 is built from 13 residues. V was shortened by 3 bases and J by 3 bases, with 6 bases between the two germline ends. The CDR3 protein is CASSSLANEKLFF. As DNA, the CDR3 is TGCGCCAGCAGCTCTCTAGCTAATGAAAAACTGTTTTTT.

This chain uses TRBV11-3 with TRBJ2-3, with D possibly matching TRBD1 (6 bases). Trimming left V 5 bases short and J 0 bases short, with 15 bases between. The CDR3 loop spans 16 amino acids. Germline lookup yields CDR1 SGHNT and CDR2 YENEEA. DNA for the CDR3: TGTGCCAGCAGCAAGGACAGTCCTGCTAGCACAGATACGCAGTATTTT. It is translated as CASSKDSPASTDTQYF.

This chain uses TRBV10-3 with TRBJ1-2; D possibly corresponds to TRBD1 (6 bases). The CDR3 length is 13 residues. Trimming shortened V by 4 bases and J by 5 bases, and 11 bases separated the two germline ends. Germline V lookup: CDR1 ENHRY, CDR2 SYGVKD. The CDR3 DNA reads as TGTGCCATCAGTGGGGGAGGGGGATATGGCTACACCTTC. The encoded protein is CAISGGGGYGYTF.

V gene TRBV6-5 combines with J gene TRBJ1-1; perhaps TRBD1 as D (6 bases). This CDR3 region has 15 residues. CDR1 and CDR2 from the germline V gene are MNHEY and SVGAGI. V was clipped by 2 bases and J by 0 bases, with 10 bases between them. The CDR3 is CASSYNGGMNTEAFF. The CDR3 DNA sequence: TGTGCCAGCAGTTACAACGGGGGCATGAACACTGAAGCTTTCTTT.

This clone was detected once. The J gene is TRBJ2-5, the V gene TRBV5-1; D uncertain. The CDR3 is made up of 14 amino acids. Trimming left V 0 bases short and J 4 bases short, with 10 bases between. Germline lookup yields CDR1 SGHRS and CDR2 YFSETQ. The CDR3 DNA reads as TGCGCCAGCAGCTTGGATCTTAGGTTAGAGACCCAGTACTTC. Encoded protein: CASSLDLRLETQYF.

In nucleotides, the CDR3 is TGTGCCACTGGACAGGGTATGGGTGAAGCTTTCTTT. The encoded protein is CATGQGMGEAFF. The chain carries TRBV2 and TRBJ1-1, with 8 bases aligning to TRBD1. V trimming: 10 bases; J trimming: 7 bases; junction bases outside the gene matches: 8. Germline V gives CDR1 SNHLY, CDR2 FYNNEI. CDR3 size: 12 residues.

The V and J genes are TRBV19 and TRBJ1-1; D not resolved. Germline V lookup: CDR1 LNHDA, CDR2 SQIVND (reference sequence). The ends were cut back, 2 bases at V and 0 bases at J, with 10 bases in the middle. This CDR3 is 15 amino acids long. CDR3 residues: CASSISRPMNTEAFF. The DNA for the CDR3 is TGTGCCAGTAGTATATCCCGGCCCATGAACACTGAAGCTTTCTTT. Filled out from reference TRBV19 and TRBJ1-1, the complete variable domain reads DGGITQSPKYLFRKEGQNVTLSCEQNLNHDAMYWYRQDPGQGLRLIYYSQIVNDFQKGDIAEGYSVSREKKESFPLTVTSAQKNPTAFYLCASSISRPMNTEAFFGQGTRLTVV.

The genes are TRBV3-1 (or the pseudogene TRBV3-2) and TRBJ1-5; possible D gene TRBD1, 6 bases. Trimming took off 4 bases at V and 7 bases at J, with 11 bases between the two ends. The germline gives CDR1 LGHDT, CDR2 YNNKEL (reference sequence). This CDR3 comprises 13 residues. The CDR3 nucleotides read TGTGCCAGCAGCCCGGGACATAACCAGCCCCAGCATTTT. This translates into CASSPGHNQPQHF.

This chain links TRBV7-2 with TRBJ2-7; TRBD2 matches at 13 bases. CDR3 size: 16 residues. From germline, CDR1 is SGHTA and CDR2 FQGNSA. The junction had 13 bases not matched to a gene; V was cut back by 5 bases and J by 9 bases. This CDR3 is CASSRPTGLAGDPQYF. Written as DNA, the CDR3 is TGTGCCAGCAGCAGACCTACCGGACTAGCGGGGGACCCGCAGTACTTC.

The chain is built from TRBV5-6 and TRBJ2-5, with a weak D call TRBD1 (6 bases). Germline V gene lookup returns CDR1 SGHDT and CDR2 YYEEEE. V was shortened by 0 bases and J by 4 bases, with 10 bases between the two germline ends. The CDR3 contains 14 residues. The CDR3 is CASSLGAGVETQYF. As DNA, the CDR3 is TGTGCCAGCAGCTTGGGAGCAGGGGTAGAGACCCAGTACTTC. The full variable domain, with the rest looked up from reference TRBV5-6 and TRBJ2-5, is DAGVTQSPTHLIKTRGQQVTLRCSPKSGHDTVSWYQQALGQGPQFIFQYYEEEERQRGNFPDRFSGHQFPNYSSELNVNALLLGDSALYLCASSLGAGVETQYFGPGTRLLVL.

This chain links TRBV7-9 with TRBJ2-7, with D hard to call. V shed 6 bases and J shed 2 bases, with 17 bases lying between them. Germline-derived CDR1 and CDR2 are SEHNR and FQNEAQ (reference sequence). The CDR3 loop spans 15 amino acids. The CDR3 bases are TGTGCCAGCAGTCCCCCCGTCGGCAGCACCTACGAGCAGTACTTC. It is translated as CASSPPVGSTYEQYF.